Shown below are 28 T cell receptor beta chains from a single sample sequenced in a study of blood T cell repertoires in COVID-19. Assay: immunoSEQ multiplex PCR; the TCRdb copy retains only in-frame clones and omits some. The data contain some 170,000 clones, roughly 82% of them singletons. The sequenced material came from peripheral blood. Receptors originate from a woman between 70 and 85 years old with acute or convalescent COVID-19.

The V and J genes are TRBV19 and TRBJ1-4; no clear D gene. Per the germline V gene, CDR1 is LNHDA and CDR2 is SQIVND (reference sequence). V lost 3 bases and J lost 1, with 9 bases in between. This CDR3 has 15 residues. The CDR3 here is CASSIGGLTNEKLFF. The CDR3 bases are TGTGCCAGTAGTATTGGCGGGCTAACTAATGAAAAACTGTTTTTT. Looking up the rest from reference TRBV19 and TRBJ1-4 gives the full variable domain: DGGITQSPKYLFRKEGQNVTLSCEQNLNHDAMYWYRQDPGQGLRLIYYSQIVNDFQKGDIAEGYSVSREKKESFPLTVTSAQKNPTAFYLCASSIGGLTNEKLFFGSGTQLSVL.

This clone was counted a few times. The gene calls are TRBV27 and TRBJ2-7; 9 nucleotides align to TRBD1. This CDR3 region has 15 residues. Germline V lookup: CDR1 MNHEY, CDR2 SMNVEV (reference sequence). V lost 2 bases to trimming and J lost 3 bases; unmatched junction nucleotides: 5. This CDR3 reads CASSLAGQGYYEQYF. CDR3 DNA sequence: TGTGCCAGCAGTTTAGCTGGACAGGGGTACTACGAGCAGTACTTC.

The sample holds a few counts of this clone. The chain combines TRBV6-2 or TRBV6-3 with TRBJ2-3; 11 bases agree with TRBD2. This CDR3 contains 20 residues. The V segment lost 5 bases and the J segment 6 bases; nucleotides outside the gene matches: 22. Germline V gene sequence: CDR1 MNHEY, CDR2 SVGEGT. This CDR3 reads CASSGTTSGVGVSVRDTQYF. The CDR3 DNA reads TGTGCCAGCAGTGGGACGACTAGCGGGGTTGGGGTCTCAGTTCGGGATACGCAGTATTTT.

J is TRBJ1-3 and V is TRBV19; tentatively, D is TRBD1 (5 bases). V lost 3 bases and J 4 bases, leaving 13 bases between the germline ends. CDR1 LNHDA and CDR2 SQIVND come from the germline V gene (reference sequence). The length of the CDR3 is 15 residues. The CDR3 loop reads CASSMRDPGGNTIYF. For the CDR3, the DNA is TGTGCCAGTAGTATGCGGGACCCGGGCGGAAACACCATATATTTT.

The V gene is TRBV12-3 or TRBV12-4, the J gene TRBJ1-4; a weak D match, TRBD1 (5 bases). The CDR3 has 13 residues. V was pared by 7 bases and J by 7 bases, with 13 bases between. This chain's CDR3 is CASTPIRGEKLFF. CDR3 in DNA: TGTGCCAGCACGCCAATTAGGGGTGAAAAACTGTTTTTT.

The chain is built from TRBV7-3 and TRBJ2-7; 9 bases match TRBD2. V lost 5 bases to trimming and J lost 2 bases; unmatched junction nucleotides: 7. This CDR3 spans 15 amino acids. From germline, CDR1 is SGHTA and CDR2 FQGTGA. The CDR3 protein is CASSASSGAPYEQYF. In nucleotides, the CDR3 is TGTGCCAGCAGCGCCTCTAGCGGGGCCCCCTACGAGCAGTACTTC.

This chain uses TRBV5-1 with TRBJ1-2; 7 bases agree with TRBD1. The germline CDR1 and CDR2 sequences are SGHRS and YFSETQ. CDR3 size: 13 residues. The ends lost 4 bases at V and 7 bases at J; junction bases unmatched: 7. CDR3 amino acids: CASSPDRVGGYTF. In DNA form, the CDR3 reads TGCGCCAGCAGCCCCGACAGGGTCGGTGGCTACACCTTC.

The sample holds one count of this clone. The chain uses TRBV15 and TRBJ2-5; D is unclear. This CDR3 spans 14 amino acids. V dropped 7 bases and J dropped 8 bases, with 20 bases sitting between them. The germline V gene encodes CDR1 LNHNV and CDR2 YYDKDF (reference sequence). The CDR3 sequence: CATTPGPTLITQYF. The DNA for the CDR3 is TGTGCCACCACGCCTGGCCCCACCCTCATAACCCAGTACTTC.

V is TRBV10-3 and J is TRBJ2-7; 11 bases match TRBD1. Germline V lookup: CDR1 ENHRY, CDR2 SYGVKD. Trimming removed 6 bases from V and 1 base from J; junction bases left unmatched: 5. CDR3 size: 15 residues. CDR3 DNA sequence: TGTGCCATCAGGAACCGGGACAGGGGGTCCTACGAGCAGTACTTC. This sequence encodes CAIRNRDRGSYEQYF.

The chain joins TRBV19 to TRBJ2-5; a weak D match, TRBD1 (5 bases). The CDR3 has 14 residues. Germline lookup yields CDR1 LNHDA and CDR2 SQIVND (reference sequence). V lost 3 bases to trimming and J lost 2 bases, with 10 bases between them. CDR3 in DNA: TGTGCCAGTAGTATTTCAGGGCTTCAAGAGACCCAGTACTTC. Amino acids: CASSISGLQETQYF.

The genes are TRBV7-9 and TRBJ1-6; 7 bases agree with TRBD1. Germline lookup yields CDR1 SEHNR and CDR2 FQNEAQ (reference sequence). The ends lost 5 bases at V and 9 bases at J; junction bases unmatched: 10. The CDR3 spans 15 residues. The CDR3 nucleotides read TGTGCCAGCAGCGCACAGGGGACCGCCTCTTCACCCCTCCACTTT. Amino acid sequence: CASSAQGTASSPLHF.

The V and J genes are TRBV3-1 (or the pseudogene TRBV3-2) and TRBJ2-7, with 7 bases lining up with TRBD1. The CDR3 contains 16 residues. CDR1 is LGHDT and CDR2 is YNNKEL in the germline V gene (reference sequence). V dropped 1 base and J dropped 2; count of bases not matched to a gene: 8. CDR3 loop: CASSQGGFGQAYEQYF. CDR3 nucleotides: TGTGCCAGCAGCCAAGGCGGGTTCGGACAGGCCTACGAGCAGTACTTC.

This chain joins TRBV5-1 and TRBJ1-1, with D possibly matching TRBD1 (6 bases). The CDR3 is made up of 14 amino acids. Trimming removed 0 bases at V and 5 bases at J, with 11 bases between. Germline V CDR1 and CDR2: SGHRS, YFSETQ. CDR3 DNA: TGCGCCAGCAGCTTGGACAGGGTGTGGACTGAAGCTTTCTTT. It specifies CASSLDRVWTEAFF.

For the CDR3, the DNA is TGTGCCAGCAGTCCCTACCTTTCGACAGAAGGAGGGATCAATCAGCCCCAGCATTTT. Translation gives CASSPYLSTEGGINQPQHF. The chain employs TRBV27 and TRBJ1-5; TRBD1 might be the D (5 bases). CDR3 size: 19 residues. Deletions cut 5 bases from V and 3 bases from J, with 26 bases between. Germline V lookup: CDR1 MNHEY, CDR2 SMNVEV (reference sequence).

The chain is built from TRBV28 and TRBJ1-2; D is unresolved. Trimming shortened V by 2 bases and J by 7 bases, and 11 bases separated the two germline ends. The CDR3 loop spans 13 amino acids. Germline CDR1 MDHEN, CDR2 SYDVKM. The chain's CDR3 is CASSLVVAGGYTF. CDR3 nucleotides: TGTGCCAGCAGTTTAGTCGTAGCGGGTGGCTACACCTTC.

V usage is TRBV6-1 and J usage is TRBJ1-2; 10 bases map to TRBD1. This CDR3 comprises 16 residues. The V gene end was trimmed by 1 base and the J gene end by 6 bases; junction bases not matched to a gene: 8. Germline CDR1 reads MNHNS; CDR2 reads SASEGT. CDR3 region: CASSEVWGTGVNGYTF. The CDR3 region has the DNA TGTGCCAGCAGTGAAGTTTGGGGGACAGGGGTCAATGGCTACACCTTC.

The chain joins TRBV10-3 to TRBJ1-2; D uncertain. Germline assignment: CDR1 ENHRY and CDR2 SYGVKD. V was pared by 0 bases and J by 4 bases, with 6 bases between. The CDR3 consists of 13 residues. The CDR3 sequence is CAISESVGYGYTF. CDR3 DNA sequence: TGTGCCATCAGTGAGTCGGTCGGCTATGGCTACACCTTC.

The V gene is TRBV28, the J gene TRBJ2-5; D is unresolved. With 7 bases removed from V and 3 bases from J, the gap between germline ends came to 15 bases. Germline assignment: CDR1 MDHEN and CDR2 SYDVKM. The CDR3 covers 14 residues. CDR3 amino acids: CASTPSAWEETQYF. CDR3 sequence (DNA): TGTGCCAGCACCCCCTCAGCGTGGGAAGAGACCCAGTACTTC.

The rearrangement joins TRBV9 to TRBJ2-1; D possibly corresponds to TRBD2 (5 bases). The V gene's germline CDR1 is SGDLS and CDR2 YYNGEE. The ends were cut back, 0 bases at V and 9 bases at J, with 13 bases in the middle. The CDR3 sequence is 14 residues long. CDR3 loop: CASSVEPQGSEQFF. In DNA form, the CDR3 reads TGTGCCAGCAGCGTAGAACCCCAAGGGAGTGAGCAGTTCTTC.

There are a few counts of this clone. The chain combines TRBV10-3 with TRBJ1-5; 8 bases are a match to TRBD1. CDR1 ENHRY and CDR2 SYGVKD come from the germline V gene. V lost 9 bases to trimming and J lost 0 bases; unmatched junction nucleotides: 7. CDR3 length: 15 amino acids. The CDR3 protein is CAISGGQDSNQPQHF. CDR3 nucleotides: TGTGCCATATCCGGGGGACAGGATAGCAATCAGCCCCAGCATTTT.

The rearrangement links TRBV11-2 to TRBJ2-1, with a tentative D call TRBD1 (6 bases). This CDR3 is built from 15 residues. CDR1 is SGHAT and CDR2 is FQNNGV in the germline V gene. Deletions cut 5 bases from V and 1 base from J, with 12 bases between. CDR3 in amino acids: CASSTLQGSYNEQFF. CDR3 DNA sequence: TGTGCCAGCAGCACCCTACAGGGTTCCTACAATGAGCAGTTCTTC.

This clone is a singleton in its sample. The chain recombines TRBV6-6 with TRBJ1-5; 9 nucleotides line up with TRBD1. The CDR3 has 15 residues. J gave up 5 bases and V 4 bases, and 6 bases lay outside the gene matches. The V gene's germline CDR1 is MNHNY and CDR2 SVGAGI (reference sequence). The CDR3 nucleotides read TGTGCCAGCAGTTGGTCGGGACAGGGAGATCAGCCCCAGCATTTT. The encoded protein is CASSWSGQGDQPQHF.

This clone was picked up one time. The chain joins TRBV29-1 to TRBJ2-5, with D unresolved. This CDR3 has 12 residues. With 4 bases removed from V and 3 bases from J, the gap between germline ends came to 9 bases. Germline CDR1 SQVTM, CDR2 ANQGSEA. The CDR3 DNA is TGCAGCGTTGGTACAGACGAAGAGACCCAGTACTTC. Translated: CSVGTDEETQYF.

This chain joins TRBV5-1 and TRBJ1-1; D gene ambiguous. The germline V gene encodes CDR1 SGHRS and CDR2 YFSETQ. V was pared by 1 base and J by 0 bases, with 7 bases between. The CDR3 runs 14 residues. The CDR3 nucleotides are TGCGCCAGCAGCTTGTTGCCAGTGAACACTGAAGCTTTCTTT. It specifies CASSLLPVNTEAFF.

V gene TRBV9 combines with J gene TRBJ2-2, with 8 bases matching TRBD1. The CDR3 contains 16 residues. CDR1 and CDR2 (germline): SGDLS, YYNGEE. The V segment lost 3 bases and the J segment 2 bases; nucleotides outside the gene matches: 6. In DNA, the CDR3 is TGTGCCAGCAGCGCAATGGGACAGGTCAACACCGGGGAGCTGTTTTTT. It yields the protein CASSAMGQVNTGELFF.

This chain links TRBV2 with TRBJ1-1, with D possibly being TRBD1 (5 bases). V dropped 3 bases and J dropped 2 bases, with 10 bases sitting between them. The CDR3 is made up of 14 amino acids. Germline values: CDR1 SNHLY, CDR2 FYNNEI. The DNA of the CDR3 is TGTGCCAGCAGTGAGGGCAGGGCCAACACTGAAGCTTTCTTT. This translates into CASSEGRANTEAFF.

V and J are TRBV27 and TRBJ2-1; no clear D gene. The CDR3 spans 17 residues. CDR1 and CDR2 (germline): MNHEY, SMNVEV (reference sequence). V shed 6 bases and J shed 6 bases, with 24 bases lying between them. In DNA, the CDR3 is TGTGCCAGCAGGCCCGCGTCAGCGAACCTGGATCTCAATGAGCAGTTCTTC. It specifies CASRPASANLDLNEQFF.

V usage is TRBV6-1 and J usage is TRBJ2-7; tentatively, D is TRBD2 (6 bases). The CDR3 is made up of 15 amino acids. CDR1 and CDR2 (germline): MNHNS, SASEGT. V gave up 0 bases and J gave up 3 bases, with 12 bases separating them. As DNA, the CDR3 is TGTGCCAGCAGTGAAGCGGGAGGTCTCGGCTACGAGCAGTACTTC. It translates to CASSEAGGLGYEQYF.